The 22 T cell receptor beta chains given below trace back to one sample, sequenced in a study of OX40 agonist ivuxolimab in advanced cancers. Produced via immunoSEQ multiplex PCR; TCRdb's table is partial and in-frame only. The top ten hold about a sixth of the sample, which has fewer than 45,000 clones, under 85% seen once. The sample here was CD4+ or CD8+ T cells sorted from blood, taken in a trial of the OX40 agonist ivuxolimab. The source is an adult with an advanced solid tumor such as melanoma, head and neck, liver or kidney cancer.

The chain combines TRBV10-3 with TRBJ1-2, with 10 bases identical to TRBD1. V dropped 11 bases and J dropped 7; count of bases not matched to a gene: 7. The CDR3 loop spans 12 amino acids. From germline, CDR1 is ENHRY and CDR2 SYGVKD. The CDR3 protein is CAGSGTGVGYTF. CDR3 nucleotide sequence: TGTGCCGGCTCCGGGACAGGGGTTGGCTACACCTTC.

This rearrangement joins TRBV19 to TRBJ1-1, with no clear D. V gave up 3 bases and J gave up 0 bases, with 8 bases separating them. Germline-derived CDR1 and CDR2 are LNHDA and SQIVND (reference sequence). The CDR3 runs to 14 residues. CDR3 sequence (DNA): TGTGCCAGTAGTATCCGGAACCTGAACACTGAAGCTTTCTTT. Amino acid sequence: CASSIRNLNTEAFF.

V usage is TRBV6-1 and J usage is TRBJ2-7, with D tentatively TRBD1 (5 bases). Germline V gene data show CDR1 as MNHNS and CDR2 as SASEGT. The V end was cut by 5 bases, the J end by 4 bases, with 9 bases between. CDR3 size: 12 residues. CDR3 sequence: CASSFRDYEQYF. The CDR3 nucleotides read TGTGCCAGCAGTTTCAGGGATTACGAGCAGTACTTC.

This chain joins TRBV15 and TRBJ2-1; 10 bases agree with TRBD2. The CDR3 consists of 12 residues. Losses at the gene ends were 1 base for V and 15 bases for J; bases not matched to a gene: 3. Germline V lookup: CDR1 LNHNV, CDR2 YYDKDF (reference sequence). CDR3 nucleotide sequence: TGTGCCACCAGCAGAGCTAGCGGGAGTCTGTTCTTC. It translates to CATSRASGSLFF.

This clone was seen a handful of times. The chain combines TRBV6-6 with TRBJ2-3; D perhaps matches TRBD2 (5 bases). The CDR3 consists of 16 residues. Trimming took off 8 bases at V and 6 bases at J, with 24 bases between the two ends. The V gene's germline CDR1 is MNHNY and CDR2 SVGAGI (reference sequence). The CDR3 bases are TGTGCCAGCCCGCCTCACACCCGGAGGAGTCGGGATACGCAGTATTTT. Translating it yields CASPPHTRRSRDTQYF.

CDR3 bases: TGTGCCAGCAGCGTGGGAGGGGGGACAGTCGAGCAGTACTTC. Translating it yields CASSVGGGTVEQYF. J is TRBJ2-7 and V is TRBV9, with D tentatively TRBD1 or TRBD2 (7 bases each). Germline V gene data show CDR1 as SGDLS and CDR2 as YYNGEE. The CDR3 runs 14 residues. Trimming pared 2 bases from V and 6 bases from J, leaving 15 bases between.

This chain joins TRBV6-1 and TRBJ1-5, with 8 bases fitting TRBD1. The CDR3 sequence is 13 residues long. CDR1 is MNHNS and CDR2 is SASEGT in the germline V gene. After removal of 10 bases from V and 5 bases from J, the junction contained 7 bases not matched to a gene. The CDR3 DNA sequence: TGTGCCACCGTGGACAGGGTTTATCAGCCCCAGCATTTT. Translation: CATVDRVYQPQHF.

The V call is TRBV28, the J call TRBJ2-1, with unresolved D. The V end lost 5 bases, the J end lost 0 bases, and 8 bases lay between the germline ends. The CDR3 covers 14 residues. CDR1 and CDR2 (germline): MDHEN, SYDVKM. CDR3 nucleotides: TGTGCCAGCAGTCTACTAAGCTCCTACAATGAGCAGTTCTTC. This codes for CASSLLSSYNEQFF.

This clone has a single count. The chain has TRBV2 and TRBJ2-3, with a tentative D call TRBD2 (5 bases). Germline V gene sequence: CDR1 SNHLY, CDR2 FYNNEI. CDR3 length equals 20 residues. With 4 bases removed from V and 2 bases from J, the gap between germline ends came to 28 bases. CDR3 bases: TGTGCCAGCAGTGGGGCCGCAAGCGGTTTACGAAAATTGTTCACAGATACGCAGTATTTT. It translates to CASSGAASGLRKLFTDTQYF.

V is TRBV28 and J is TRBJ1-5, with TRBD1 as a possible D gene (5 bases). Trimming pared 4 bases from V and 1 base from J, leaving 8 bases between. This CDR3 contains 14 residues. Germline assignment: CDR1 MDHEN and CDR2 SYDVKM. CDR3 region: CASSYRDSNQPQHF. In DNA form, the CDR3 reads TGTGCCAGCAGTTATCGGGACAGCAATCAGCCCCAGCATTTT.

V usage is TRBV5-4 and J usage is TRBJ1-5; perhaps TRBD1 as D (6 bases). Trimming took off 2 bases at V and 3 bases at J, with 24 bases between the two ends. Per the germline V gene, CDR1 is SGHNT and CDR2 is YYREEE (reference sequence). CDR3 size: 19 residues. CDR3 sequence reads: CASSLFSPSDRNLNQPQHF. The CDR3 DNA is TGTGCCAGCAGCTTATTCTCCCCCTCAGACAGGAACCTCAATCAGCCCCAGCATTTT. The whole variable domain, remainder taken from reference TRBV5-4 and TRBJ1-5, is ETGVTQSPTHLIKTRGQQVTLRCSSQSGHNTVSWYQQALGQGPQFIFQYYREEENGRGNFPPRFSGLQFPNYSSELNVNALELDDSALYLCASSLFSPSDRNLNQPQHFGDGTRLSIL.

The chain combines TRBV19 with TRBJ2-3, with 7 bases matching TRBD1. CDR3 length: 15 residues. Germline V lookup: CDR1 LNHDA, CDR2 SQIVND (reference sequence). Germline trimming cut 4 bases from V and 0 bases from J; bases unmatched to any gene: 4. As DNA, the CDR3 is TGTGCCAGTAGTAGGACAGGAGCGAGCACAGATACGCAGTATTTT. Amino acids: CASSRTGASTDTQYF.

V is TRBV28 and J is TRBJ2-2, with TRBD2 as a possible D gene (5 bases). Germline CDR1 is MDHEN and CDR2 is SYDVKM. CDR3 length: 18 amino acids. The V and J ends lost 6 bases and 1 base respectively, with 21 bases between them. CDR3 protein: CASRASILGELNTGELFF. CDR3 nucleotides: TGTGCCAGCAGAGCCTCCATTCTCGGGGAATTGAACACCGGGGAGCTGTTTTTT.

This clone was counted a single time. CDR3 sequence: CASSLGRAAYNEQFF. Here the CDR3 DNA reads TGTGCCAGCAGTTTAGGAAGGGCGGCCTACAATGAGCAGTTCTTC. The chain is built from TRBV27 and TRBJ2-1; D gene unclear. V lost 2 bases and J lost 2, with 10 bases in between. The CDR3 loop spans 15 amino acids. Per germline, CDR1 MNHEY and CDR2 SMNVEV (reference sequence).

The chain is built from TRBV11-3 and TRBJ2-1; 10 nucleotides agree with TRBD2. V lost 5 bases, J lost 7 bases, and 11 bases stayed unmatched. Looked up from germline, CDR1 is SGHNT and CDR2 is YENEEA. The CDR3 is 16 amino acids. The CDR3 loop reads CASSPPGSGRLNEQFF. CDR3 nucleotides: TGTGCCAGCAGCCCCCCGGGTAGCGGGAGGCTTAATGAGCAGTTCTTC.

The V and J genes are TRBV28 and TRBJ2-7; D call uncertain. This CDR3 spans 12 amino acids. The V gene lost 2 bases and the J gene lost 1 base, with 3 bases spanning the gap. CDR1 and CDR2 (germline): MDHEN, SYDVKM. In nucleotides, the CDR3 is TGTGCCAGCAGTTTAGGGTCCTACGAGCAGTACTTC. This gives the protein CASSLGSYEQYF.

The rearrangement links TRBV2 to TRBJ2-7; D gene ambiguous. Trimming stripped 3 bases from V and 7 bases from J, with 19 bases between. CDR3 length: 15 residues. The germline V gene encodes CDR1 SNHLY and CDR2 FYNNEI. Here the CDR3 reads CASSEGSFLLREQYF. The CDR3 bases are TGTGCCAGCAGTGAGGGCAGCTTTCTTCTACGGGAGCAGTACTTC.

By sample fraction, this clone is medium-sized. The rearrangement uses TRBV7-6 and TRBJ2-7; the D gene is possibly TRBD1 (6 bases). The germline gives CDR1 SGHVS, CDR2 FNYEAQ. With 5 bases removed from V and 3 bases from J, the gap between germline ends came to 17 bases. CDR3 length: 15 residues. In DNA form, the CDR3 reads TGTGCCAGCAGCAGATCGACAGGAATGCTCTACGAGCAGTACTTC. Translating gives CASSRSTGMLYEQYF.

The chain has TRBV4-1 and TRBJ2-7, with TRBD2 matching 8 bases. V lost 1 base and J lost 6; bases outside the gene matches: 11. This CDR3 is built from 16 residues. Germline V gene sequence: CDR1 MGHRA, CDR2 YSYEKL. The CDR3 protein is CASSQAVSGSRVEQYF. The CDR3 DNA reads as TGCGCCAGCAGCCAAGCCGTCAGCGGGAGTCGGGTCGAGCAGTACTTC.

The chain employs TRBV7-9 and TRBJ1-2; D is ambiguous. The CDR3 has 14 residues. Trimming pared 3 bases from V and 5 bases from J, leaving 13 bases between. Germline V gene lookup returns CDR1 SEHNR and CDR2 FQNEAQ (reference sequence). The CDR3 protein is CASSFTASAYGYTF. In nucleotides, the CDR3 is TGTGCCAGCAGCTTCACAGCCTCGGCGTATGGCTACACCTTC.

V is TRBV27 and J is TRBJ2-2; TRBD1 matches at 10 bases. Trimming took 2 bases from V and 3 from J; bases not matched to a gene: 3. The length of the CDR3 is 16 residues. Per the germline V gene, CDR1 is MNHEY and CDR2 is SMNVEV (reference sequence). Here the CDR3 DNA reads TGTGCCAGCAGTTTAATCGGACAGGGGGACACCGGGGAGCTGTTTTTT. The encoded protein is CASSLIGQGDTGELFF.

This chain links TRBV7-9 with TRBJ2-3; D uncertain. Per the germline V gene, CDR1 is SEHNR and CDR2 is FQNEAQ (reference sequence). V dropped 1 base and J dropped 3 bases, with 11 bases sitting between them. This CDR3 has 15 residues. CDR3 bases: TGTGCCAGCAGCTTAGAGGGTGTGTTAACAGATACGCAGTATTTT. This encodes CASSLEGVLTDTQYF.